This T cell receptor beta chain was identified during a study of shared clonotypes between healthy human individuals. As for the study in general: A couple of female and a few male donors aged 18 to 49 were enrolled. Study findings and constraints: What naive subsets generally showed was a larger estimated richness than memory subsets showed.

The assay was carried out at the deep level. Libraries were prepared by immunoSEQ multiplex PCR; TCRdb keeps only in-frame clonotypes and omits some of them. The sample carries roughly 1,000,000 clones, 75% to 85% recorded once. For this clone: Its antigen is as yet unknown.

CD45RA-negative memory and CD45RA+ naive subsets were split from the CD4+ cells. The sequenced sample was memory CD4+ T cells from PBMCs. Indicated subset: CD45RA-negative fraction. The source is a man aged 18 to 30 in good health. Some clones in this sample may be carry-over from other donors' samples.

CDR3 sequence: CASSVSRGGYNEQFF. The CDR3 DNA sequence: TGTGCCAGCAGTGTGAGCAGGGGTGGGTACAATGAGCAGTTCTTC. The rearrangement uses TRBV2 and TRBJ2-1; TRBD1 is a possible D gene (6 bases). CDR3 length equals 15 residues. The germline gives CDR1 SNHLY, CDR2 FYNNEI. V lost 4 bases and J 4 bases, leaving 14 bases between the germline ends.